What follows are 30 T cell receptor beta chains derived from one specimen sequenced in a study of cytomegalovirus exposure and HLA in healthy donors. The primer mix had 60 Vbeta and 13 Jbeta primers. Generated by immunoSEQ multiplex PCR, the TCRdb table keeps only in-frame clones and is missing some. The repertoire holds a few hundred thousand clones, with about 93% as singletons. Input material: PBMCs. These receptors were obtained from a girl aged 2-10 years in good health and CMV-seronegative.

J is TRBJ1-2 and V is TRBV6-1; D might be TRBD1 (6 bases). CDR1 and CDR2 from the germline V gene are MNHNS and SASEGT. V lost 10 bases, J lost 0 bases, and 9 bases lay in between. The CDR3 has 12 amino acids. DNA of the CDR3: TGTGCCACCTGGACAGCTAACTATGGCTACACCTTC. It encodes CATWTANYGYTF.

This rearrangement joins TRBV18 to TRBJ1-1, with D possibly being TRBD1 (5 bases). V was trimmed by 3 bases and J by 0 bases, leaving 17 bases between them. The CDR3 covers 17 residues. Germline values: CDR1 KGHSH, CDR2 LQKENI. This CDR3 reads CASSPPTANRLNTEAFF. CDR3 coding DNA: TGTGCCAGCTCACCCCCGACAGCCAACCGCCTGAACACTGAAGCTTTCTTT.

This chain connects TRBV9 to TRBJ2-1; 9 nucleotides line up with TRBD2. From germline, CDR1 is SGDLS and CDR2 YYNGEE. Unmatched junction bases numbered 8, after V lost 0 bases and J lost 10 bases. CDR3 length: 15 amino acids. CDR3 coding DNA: TGTGCCAGCAGCGTAGCTGGCGGGGGGGCTTTGGAGCAGTTCTTC. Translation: CASSVAGGGALEQFF.

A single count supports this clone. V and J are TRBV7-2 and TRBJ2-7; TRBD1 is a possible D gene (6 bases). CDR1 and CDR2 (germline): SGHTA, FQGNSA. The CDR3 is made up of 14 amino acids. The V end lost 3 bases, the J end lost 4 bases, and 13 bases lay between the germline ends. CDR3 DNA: TGTGCCAGCAGCTTTCTGGGGGCCACATACGAGCAGTACTTC. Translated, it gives CASSFLGATYEQYF.

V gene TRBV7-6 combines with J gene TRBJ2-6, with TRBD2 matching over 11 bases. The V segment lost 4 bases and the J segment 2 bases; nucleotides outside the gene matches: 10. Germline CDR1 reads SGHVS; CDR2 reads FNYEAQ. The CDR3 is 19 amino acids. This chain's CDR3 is CASSSTIPSGRTGANVLTF. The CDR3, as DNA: TGTGCCAGCAGCTCCACAATCCCTAGCGGGAGGACTGGGGCCAACGTCCTGACTTTC.

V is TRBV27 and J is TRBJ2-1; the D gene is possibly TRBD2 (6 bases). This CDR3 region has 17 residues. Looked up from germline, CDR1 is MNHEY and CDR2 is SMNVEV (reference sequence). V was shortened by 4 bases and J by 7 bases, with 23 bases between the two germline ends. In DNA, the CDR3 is TGTGCCAGCAGTTCCCTTGATACTAGCCACAATAGAAATGAGCAGTTCTTC. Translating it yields CASSSLDTSHNRNEQFF.

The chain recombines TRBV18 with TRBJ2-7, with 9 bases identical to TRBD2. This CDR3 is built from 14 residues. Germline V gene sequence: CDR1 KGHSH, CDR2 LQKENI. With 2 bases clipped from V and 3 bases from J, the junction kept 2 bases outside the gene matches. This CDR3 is CASSPNSGSYEQYF. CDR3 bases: TGTGCCAGCTCACCAAATAGCGGGAGCTACGAGCAGTACTTC.

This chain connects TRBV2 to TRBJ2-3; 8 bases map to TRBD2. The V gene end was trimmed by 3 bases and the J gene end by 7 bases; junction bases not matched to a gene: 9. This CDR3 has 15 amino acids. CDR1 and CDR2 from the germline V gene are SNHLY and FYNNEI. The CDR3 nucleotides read TGTGCCAGCAGTGAGATGGGGACTAGTGTGAATACGCAGTATTTT. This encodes CASSEMGTSVNTQYF.

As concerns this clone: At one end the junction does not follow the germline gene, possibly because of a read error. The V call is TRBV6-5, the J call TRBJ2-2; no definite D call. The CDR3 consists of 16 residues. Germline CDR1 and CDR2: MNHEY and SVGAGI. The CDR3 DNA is TGTACCAGCAGTTACTCGAGCAGGACGAACACCGGGGAGCTGTTTTTT. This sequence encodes CTSSYSSRTNTGELFF.

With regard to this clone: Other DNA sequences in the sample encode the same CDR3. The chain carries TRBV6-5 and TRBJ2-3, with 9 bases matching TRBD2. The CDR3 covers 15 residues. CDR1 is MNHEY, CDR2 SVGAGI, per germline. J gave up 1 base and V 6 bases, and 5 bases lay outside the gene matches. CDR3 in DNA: TGTGCCAGCAGGGACTTAGCGGGGGGCACAGATACGCAGTATTTT. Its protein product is CASRDLAGGTDTQYF.

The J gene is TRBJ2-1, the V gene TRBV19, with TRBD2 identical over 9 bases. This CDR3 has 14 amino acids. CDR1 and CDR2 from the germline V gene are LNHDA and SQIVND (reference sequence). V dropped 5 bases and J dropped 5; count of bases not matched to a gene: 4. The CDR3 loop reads CASSLAGVHNEQFF. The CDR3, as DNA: TGTGCCAGTAGTTTAGCGGGAGTCCACAATGAGCAGTTCTTC. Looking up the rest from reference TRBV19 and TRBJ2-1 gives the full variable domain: DGGITQSPKYLFRKEGQNVTLSCEQNLNHDAMYWYRQDPGQGLRLIYYSQIVNDFQKGDIAEGYSVSREKKESFPLTVTSAQKNPTAFYLCASSLAGVHNEQFFGPGTRLTVL.

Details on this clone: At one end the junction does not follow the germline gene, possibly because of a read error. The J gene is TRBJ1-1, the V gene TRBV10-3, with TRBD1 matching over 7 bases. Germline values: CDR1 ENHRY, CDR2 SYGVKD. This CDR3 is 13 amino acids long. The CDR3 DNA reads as TGTGCCATCAATGAGGGGGCGAACACTGAAGCTTTCTTT. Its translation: CAINEGANTEAFF.

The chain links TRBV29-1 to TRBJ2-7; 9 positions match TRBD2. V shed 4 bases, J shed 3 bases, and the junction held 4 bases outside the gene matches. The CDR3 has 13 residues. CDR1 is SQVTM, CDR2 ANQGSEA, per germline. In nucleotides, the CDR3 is TGCAGCGTTGGGGCTAGCGGGAACTACGAGCAGTACTTC. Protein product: CSVGASGNYEQYF.

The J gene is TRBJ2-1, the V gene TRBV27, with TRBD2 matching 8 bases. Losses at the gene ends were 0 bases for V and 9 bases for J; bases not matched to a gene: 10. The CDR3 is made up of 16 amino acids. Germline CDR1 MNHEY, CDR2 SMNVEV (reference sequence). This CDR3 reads CASSLSRGGRGSEQFF. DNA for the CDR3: TGTGCCAGCAGTTTATCCCGGGGGGGGCGGGGGTCTGAGCAGTTCTTC.

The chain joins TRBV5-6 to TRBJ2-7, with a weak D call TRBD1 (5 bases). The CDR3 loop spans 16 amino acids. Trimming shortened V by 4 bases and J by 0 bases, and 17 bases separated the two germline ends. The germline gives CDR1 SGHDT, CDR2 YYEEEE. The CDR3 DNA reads TGTGCCAGCAGCGCTGGCCAGGGTTCCTTCTCCTACGAGCAGTACTTC. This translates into CASSAGQGSFSYEQYF.

CDR3 nucleotides: TGCGCCAGCAGTGATCGGGGCACAGATACGCAGTATTTT. It translates to CASSDRGTDTQYF. The J gene is TRBJ2-3, the V gene TRBV10-2, with unresolved D. The V end lost 3 bases, the J end lost 1 base, and 5 bases lay between the germline ends. From germline, CDR1 is WSHSY and CDR2 SAAADI. This CDR3 has 13 amino acids.

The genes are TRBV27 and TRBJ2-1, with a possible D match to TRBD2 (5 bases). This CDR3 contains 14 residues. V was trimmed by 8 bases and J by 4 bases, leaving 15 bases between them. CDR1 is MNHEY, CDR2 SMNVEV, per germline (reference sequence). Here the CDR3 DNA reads TGTGCCAGCGGGGTTCTAGCCCAATACAATGAGCAGTTCTTC. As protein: CASGVLAQYNEQFF.

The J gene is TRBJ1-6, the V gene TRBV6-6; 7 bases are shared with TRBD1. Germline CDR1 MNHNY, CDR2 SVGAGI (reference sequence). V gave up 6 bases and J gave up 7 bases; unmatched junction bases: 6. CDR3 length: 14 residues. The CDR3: CASSYTGDNSPLHF. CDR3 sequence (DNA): TGTGCCAGCAGCTACACAGGGGACAATTCACCCCTCCACTTT.

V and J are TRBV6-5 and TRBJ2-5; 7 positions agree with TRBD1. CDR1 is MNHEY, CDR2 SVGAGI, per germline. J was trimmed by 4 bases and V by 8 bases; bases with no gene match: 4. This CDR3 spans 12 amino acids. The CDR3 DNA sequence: TGTGCCAGCTCTAGACAGGGAGAGACCCAGTACTTC. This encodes CASSRQGETQYF.

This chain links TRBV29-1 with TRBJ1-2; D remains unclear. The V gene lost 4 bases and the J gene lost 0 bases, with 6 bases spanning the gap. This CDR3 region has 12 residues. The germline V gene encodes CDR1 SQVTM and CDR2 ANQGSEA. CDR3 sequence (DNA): TGCAGCGTTGGGACTCCTAACTATGGCTACACCTTC. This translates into CSVGTPNYGYTF.

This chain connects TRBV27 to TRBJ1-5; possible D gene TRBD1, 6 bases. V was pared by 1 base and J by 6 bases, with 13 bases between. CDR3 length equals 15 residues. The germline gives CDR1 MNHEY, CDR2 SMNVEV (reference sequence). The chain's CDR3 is CASSLWAGAAQPQHF. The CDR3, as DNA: TGTGCCAGCAGTTTATGGGCAGGGGCTGCTCAGCCCCAGCATTTT.

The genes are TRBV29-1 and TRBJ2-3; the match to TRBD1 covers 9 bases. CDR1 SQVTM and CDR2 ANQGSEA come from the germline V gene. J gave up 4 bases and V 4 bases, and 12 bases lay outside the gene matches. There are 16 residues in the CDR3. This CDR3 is CSVVARQGGTADTQYF. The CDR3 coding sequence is TGCAGCGTTGTAGCGAGACAGGGGGGGACGGCAGATACGCAGTATTTT.

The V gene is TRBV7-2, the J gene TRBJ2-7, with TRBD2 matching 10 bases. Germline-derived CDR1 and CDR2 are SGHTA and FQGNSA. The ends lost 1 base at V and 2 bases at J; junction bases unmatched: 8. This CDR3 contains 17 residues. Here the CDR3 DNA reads TGTGCCAGCAGCTTAGAGGGGGGGACTAGCGAACCCTACGAGCAGTACTTC. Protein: CASSLEGGTSEPYEQYF. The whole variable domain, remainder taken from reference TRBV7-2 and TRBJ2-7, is GAGVSQSPSNKVTEKGKDVELRCDPISGHTALYWYRQSLGQGLEFLIYFQGNSAPDKSGLPSDRFSAERTGGSVSTLTIQRTQQEDSAVYLCASSLEGGTSEPYEQYFGPGTRLTVT.

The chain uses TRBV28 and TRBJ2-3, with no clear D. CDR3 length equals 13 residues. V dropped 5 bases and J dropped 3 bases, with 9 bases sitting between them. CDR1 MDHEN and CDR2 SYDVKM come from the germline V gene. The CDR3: CASSTHGTDTQYF. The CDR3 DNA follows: TGTGCCAGCAGTACACACGGGACAGATACGCAGTATTTT.

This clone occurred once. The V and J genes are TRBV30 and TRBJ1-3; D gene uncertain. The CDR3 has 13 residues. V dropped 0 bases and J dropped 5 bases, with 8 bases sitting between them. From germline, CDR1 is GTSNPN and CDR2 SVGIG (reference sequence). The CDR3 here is CAWSVLFRNTIYF. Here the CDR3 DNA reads TGTGCCTGGAGTGTACTTTTTAGAAACACCATATATTTT.

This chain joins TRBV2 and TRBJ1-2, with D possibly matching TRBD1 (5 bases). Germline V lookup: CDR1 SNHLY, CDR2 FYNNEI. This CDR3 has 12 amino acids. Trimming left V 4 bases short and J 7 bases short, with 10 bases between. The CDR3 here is CASSGGLGGYTF. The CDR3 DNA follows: TGTGCCAGCAGTGGGGGACTCGGTGGCTACACCTTC.

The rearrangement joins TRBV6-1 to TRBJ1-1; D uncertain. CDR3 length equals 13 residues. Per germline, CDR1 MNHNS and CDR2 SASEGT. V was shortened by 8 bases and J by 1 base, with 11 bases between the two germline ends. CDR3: CASLGRGNTEAFF. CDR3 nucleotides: TGTGCCAGCCTAGGGCGGGGGAACACTGAAGCTTTCTTT.

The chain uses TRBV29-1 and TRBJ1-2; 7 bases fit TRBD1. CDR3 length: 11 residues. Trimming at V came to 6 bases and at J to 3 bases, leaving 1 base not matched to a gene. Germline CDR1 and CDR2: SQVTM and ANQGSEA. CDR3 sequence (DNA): TGCAGCGTAGGGACAGACTATGGCTACACCTTC. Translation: CSVGTDYGYTF.

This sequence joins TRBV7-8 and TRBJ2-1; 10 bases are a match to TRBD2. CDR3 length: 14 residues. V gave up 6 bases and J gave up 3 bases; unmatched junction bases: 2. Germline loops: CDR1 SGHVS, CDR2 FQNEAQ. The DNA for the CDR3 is TGTGCCAGCAGTTCTAGCGGGGGCTACAATGAGCAGTTCTTC. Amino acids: CASSSSGGYNEQFF.

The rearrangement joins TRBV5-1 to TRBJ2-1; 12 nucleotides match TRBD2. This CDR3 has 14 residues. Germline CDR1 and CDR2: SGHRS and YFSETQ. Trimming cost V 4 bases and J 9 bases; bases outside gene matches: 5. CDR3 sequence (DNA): TGCGCCAGCAGCGCGACTAGCGGGAGAGGTGAGCAGTTCTTC. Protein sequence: CASSATSGRGEQFF.